The rows below give T cell receptor beta chains drawn from one sample of a study of beta chain features in type 1 diabetes. Assay used: immunoSEQ multiplex PCR; TCRdb lists only in-frame clones, some missing. In the table there are around 430,000 clones, about 32% of which are singletons. Source material: naive CD4+ T cells from blood. Receptor source: a man younger than 30 in good health. Both conserved end residues are part of each CDR3. A D gene is named only where the DNA matches it firmly. Clone size is given for some rows only: seen once, a few or many times, or a class if the clone is expanded.

d_call: TRBD1; v_call: TRBV30; j_call: TRBJ1-1; clone_size: .; cdr3_nt: TGTGCCAGGGACAGGGGGAACACTGAAGCTTTCTTT; cdr3_aa: CARDRGNTEAFF
d_call: .; v_call: TRBV5-4; j_call: TRBJ1-2; clone_size: few; cdr3_nt: TGTGCCAGCAGCTGGACGGGGTTAGGCTATGGCTACACCTTC; cdr3_aa: CASSWTGLGYGYTF
d_call: .; v_call: TRBV5-1; j_call: TRBJ2-5; clone_size: .; cdr3_nt: TGCGCCAGCAGCTTGGAGTCGAGCGATGGAGAGACCCAGTACTTC; cdr3_aa: CASSLESSDGETQYF
d_call: .; v_call: TRBV30; j_call: TRBJ1-5; clone_size: .; cdr3_nt: TGTGCCTGGAGGTCCGGACAGCCAAGGGGTAATCAGCCCCAGCATTTT; cdr3_aa: CAWRSGQPRGNQPQHF
d_call: .; v_call: TRBV7-2; j_call: TRBJ2-3; clone_size: .; cdr3_nt: TGTGCCAGCAGCTCGTCAAGCGAGGGGACCGCCTACACAGATACGCAGTATTTT; cdr3_aa: CASSSSSEGTAYTDTQYF
d_call: .; v_call: TRBV7-6; j_call: TRBJ1-3; clone_size: .; cdr3_nt: TGTGCCAGCAGCTTAGCCTTTGGAAACACCATATATTTT; cdr3_aa: CASSLAFGNTIYF
d_call: .; v_call: TRBV10-3; j_call: TRBJ1-1; clone_size: .; cdr3_nt: TGTGCCATCAGTGTAGGGGAGACTGAAGCTTTCTTT; cdr3_aa: CAISVGETEAFF
d_call: .; v_call: TRBV29-1; j_call: TRBJ1-2; clone_size: once; cdr3_nt: TGCAGCGTTGGTACGGACTATGGCTACACCTTC; cdr3_aa: CSVGTDYGYTF
d_call: .; v_call: TRBV14; j_call: TRBJ2-2; clone_size: .; cdr3_nt: TGTGCCAGCAGCTCCCAAACGGGCAGGAACACCGGGGAGCTGTTTTTT; cdr3_aa: CASSSQTGRNTGELFF
d_call: TRBD2; v_call: TRBV28; j_call: TRBJ2-1; clone_size: .; cdr3_nt: TGTGCCAGCAATCTCGCGGGAGGTTACTACAATGAGCAGTTCTTC; cdr3_aa: CASNLAGGYYNEQFF
d_call: .; v_call: TRBV28; j_call: TRBJ1-1; clone_size: few; cdr3_nt: TGTGCCAGCACCGAGGACCTTCGCACTGAAGCTTTCTTT; cdr3_aa: CASTEDLRTEAFF
d_call: .; v_call: TRBV29-1; j_call: TRBJ1-2; clone_size: few; cdr3_nt: TGCAGCGCAGGCCGCTACACCTTC; cdr3_aa: CSAGRYTF
d_call: .; v_call: TRBV6-6; j_call: TRBJ1-1; clone_size: few; cdr3_nt: TGTGCCAGCGGGCCGGGCACTGAAGCTTTCTTT; cdr3_aa: CASGPGTEAFF
d_call: .; v_call: TRBV9; j_call: TRBJ2-3; clone_size: .; cdr3_nt: TGTGCCAGCAGAGCCCCTAGCACAGATACGCAGTATTTT; cdr3_aa: CASRAPSTDTQYF
d_call: .; v_call: TRBV2; j_call: TRBJ1-2; clone_size: few; cdr3_nt: TGTGCCAGCAGTGCCCTACAACTAAAGGACTATGGCTACACCTTC; cdr3_aa: CASSALQLKDYGYTF
d_call: TRBD1; v_call: TRBV7-8; j_call: TRBJ2-5; clone_size: .; cdr3_nt: TGTGCCAGCAGCCCTGGGACAGGGAGGGGAGAGACCCAGTACTTC; cdr3_aa: CASSPGTGRGETQYF
d_call: TRBD1; v_call: TRBV25-1; j_call: TRBJ1-2; clone_size: once; cdr3_nt: TGTGCCAGCAGCGCTTTGGACAGGCTGGCCTATGGCTACACCTTC; cdr3_aa: CASSALDRLAYGYTF
d_call: .; v_call: TRBV6-5; j_call: TRBJ1-3; clone_size: .; cdr3_nt: TGTGCCAGCAGTTACCGACAAAATTCTGGAAACACCATATATTTT; cdr3_aa: CASSYRQNSGNTIYF
d_call: TRBD2; v_call: TRBV5-6; j_call: TRBJ2-1; clone_size: .; cdr3_nt: TGTGCCAGCAGCTCCGGTAGCGGGAGGGCTGAGTTCTTC; cdr3_aa: CASSSGSGRAEFF
d_call: TRBD2; v_call: TRBV7-9; j_call: TRBJ2-7; clone_size: .; cdr3_nt: TGTGCCAGCAGCTTCCCTCTAGCGGAGCACTACGAGCAGTACTTC; cdr3_aa: CASSFPLAEHYEQYF
d_call: .; v_call: TRBV18; j_call: TRBJ2-7; clone_size: few; cdr3_nt: TGTGCCAGCTCACCTAGGCACAGCTCCTACGAGCAGTACTTC; cdr3_aa: CASSPRHSSYEQYF
d_call: .; v_call: TRBV11-2; j_call: TRBJ2-1; clone_size: .; cdr3_nt: TGTGCCAGCAGCTTAGATGTGACAGCTAACAATGAGCAGTTCTTC; cdr3_aa: CASSLDVTANNEQFF